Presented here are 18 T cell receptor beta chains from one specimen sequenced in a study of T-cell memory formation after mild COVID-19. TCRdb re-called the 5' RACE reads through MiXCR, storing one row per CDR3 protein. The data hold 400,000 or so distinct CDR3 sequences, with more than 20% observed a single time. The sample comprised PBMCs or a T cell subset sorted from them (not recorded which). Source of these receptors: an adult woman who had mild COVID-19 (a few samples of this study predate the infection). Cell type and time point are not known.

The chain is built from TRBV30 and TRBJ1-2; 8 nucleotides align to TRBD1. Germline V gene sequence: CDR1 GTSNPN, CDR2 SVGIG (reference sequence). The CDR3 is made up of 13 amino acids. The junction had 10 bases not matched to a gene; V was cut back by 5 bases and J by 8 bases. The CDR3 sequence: CAWDGQGVWGYTF. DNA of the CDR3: TGTGCCTGGGACGGACAGGGCGTGTGGGGCTACACCTTC.

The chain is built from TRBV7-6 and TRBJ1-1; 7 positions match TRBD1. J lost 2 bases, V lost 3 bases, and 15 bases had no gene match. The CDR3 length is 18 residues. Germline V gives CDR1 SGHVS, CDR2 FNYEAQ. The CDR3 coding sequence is TGTGCCAGCAGCTTGGGGAGGACAGGTCCAGAATTAAACACTGAAGCTTTCTTT. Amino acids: CASSLGRTGPELNTEAFF.

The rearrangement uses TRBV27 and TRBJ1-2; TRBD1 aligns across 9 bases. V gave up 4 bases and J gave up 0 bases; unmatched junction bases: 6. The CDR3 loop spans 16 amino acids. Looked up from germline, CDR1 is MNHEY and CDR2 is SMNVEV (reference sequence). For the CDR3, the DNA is TGTGCCAGCAGTTCGTACAGGGGGCGAGCTAACTATGGCTACACCTTC. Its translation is CASSSYRGRANYGYTF.

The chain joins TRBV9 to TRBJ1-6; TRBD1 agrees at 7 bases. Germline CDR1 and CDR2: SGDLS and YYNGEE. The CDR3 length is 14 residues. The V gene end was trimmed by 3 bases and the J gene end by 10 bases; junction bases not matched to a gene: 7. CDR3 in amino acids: CASSADRAPSPLHF. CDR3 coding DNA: TGTGCCAGCAGCGCCGACAGGGCACCCTCACCCCTCCACTTT.

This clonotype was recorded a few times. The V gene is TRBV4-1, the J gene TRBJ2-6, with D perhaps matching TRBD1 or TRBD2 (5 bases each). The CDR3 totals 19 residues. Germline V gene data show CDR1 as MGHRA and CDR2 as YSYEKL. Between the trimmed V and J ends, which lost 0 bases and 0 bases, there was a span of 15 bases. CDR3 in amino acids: CASSQERQRGPSGANVLTF. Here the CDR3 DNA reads TGCGCCAGCAGCCAAGAGCGACAGCGAGGGCCCTCTGGGGCCAACGTCCTGACTTTC.

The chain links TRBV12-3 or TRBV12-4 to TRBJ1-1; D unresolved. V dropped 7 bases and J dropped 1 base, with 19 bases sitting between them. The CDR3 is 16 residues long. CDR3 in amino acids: CASNPEAGGPNTEAFF. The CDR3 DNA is TGTGCCAGCAACCCTGAAGCGGGCGGTCCGAACACTGAAGCTTTCTTT.

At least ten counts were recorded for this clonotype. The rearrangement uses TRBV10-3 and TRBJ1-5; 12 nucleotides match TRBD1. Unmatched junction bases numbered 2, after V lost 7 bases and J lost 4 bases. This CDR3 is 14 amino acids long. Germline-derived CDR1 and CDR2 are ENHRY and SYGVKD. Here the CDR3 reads CAIKGQGANQPQHF. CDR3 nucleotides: TGTGCCATCAAGGGACAGGGGGCGAATCAGCCCCAGCATTTT.

The CDR3 nucleotides read TGTGCCAGTAGTACGCTTCGGGGTAAGAGGGTTCACACTGAAGCTTTCTTT. It encodes CASSTLRGKRVHTEAFF. This sequence joins TRBV19 and TRBJ1-1; D call uncertain. V lost 4 bases and J lost 3, with 21 bases in between. Per the germline V gene, CDR1 is LNHDA and CDR2 is SQIVND (reference sequence). CDR3 size: 17 residues.

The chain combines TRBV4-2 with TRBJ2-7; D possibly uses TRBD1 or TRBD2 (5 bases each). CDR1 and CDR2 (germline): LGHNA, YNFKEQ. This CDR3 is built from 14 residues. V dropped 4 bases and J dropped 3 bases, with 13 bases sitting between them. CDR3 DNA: TGTGCCAGCAGCCTCCGGGACGAAAGCTACGAGCAGTACTTC. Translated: CASSLRDESYEQYF.

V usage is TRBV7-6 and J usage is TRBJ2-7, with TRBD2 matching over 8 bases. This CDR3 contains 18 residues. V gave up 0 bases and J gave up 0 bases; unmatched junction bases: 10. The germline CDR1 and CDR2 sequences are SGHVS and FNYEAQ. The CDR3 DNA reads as TGTGCCAGCAGCTTAGCTGGTAGCGGGAATCCTTACTCCTACGAGCAGTACTTC. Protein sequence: CASSLAGSGNPYSYEQYF.

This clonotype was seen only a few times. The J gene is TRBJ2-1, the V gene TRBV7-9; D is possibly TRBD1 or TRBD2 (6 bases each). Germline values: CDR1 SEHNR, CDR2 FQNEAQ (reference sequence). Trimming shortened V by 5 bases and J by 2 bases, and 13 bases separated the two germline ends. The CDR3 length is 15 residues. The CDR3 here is CASSPGAQPYNEQFF. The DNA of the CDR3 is TGTGCCAGCAGCCCGGGGGCACAGCCCTACAATGAGCAGTTCTTC.

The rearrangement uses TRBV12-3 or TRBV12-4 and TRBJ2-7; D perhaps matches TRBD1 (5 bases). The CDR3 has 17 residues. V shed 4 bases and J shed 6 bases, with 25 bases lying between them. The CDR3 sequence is CASSSPPTATLSREQYF. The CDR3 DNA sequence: TGTGCCAGCAGTTCCCCTCCGACAGCCACCCTGTCACGCGAGCAGTACTTC.

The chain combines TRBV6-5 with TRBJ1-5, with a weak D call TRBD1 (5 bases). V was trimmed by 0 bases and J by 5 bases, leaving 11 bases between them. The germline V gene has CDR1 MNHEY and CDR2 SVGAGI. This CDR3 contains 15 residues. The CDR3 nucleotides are TGTGCCAGCAGTTACTCTATCGAAGGGGATCAGCCCCAGCATTTT. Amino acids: CASSYSIEGDQPQHF.

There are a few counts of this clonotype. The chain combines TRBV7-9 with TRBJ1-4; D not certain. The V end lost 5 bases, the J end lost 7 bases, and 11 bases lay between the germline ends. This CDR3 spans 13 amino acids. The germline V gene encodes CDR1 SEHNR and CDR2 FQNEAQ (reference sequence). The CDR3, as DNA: TGTGCCAGCAGCCCCCCCACGGGTGAAAAACTGTTTTTT. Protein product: CASSPPTGEKLFF.

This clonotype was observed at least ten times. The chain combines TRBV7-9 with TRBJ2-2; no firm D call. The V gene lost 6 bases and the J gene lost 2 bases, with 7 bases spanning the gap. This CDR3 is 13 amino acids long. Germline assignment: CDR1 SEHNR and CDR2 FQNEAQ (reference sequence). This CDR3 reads CASSLTNTGELFF. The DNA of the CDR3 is TGTGCCAGCAGTCTCACTAACACCGGGGAGCTGTTTTTT.

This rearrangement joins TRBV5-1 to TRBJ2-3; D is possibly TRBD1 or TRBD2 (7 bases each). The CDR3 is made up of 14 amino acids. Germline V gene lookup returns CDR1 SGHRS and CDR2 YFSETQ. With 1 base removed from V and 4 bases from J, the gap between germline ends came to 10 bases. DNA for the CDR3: TGCGCCAGCAGCTTGCAGGGGGGGTCAGATACGCAGTATTTT. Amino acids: CASSLQGGSDTQYF.

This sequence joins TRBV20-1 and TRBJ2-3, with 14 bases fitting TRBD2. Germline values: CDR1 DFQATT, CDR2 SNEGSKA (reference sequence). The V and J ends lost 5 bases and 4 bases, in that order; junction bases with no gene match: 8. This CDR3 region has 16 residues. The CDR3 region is CSAQIGTSGSSDTQYF. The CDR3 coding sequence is TGCAGTGCTCAGATCGGGACTAGCGGGAGTTCAGATACGCAGTATTTT.

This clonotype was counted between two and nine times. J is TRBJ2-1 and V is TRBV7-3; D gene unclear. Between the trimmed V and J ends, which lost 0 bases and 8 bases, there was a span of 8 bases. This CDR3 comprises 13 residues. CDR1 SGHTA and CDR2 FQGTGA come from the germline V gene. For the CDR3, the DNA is TGTGCCAGCAGCTTAACAGGGTGGGATGAGCAGTTCTTC. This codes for CASSLTGWDEQFF.